This T cell receptor beta chain was documented in a study of blood T cell repertoires in COVID-19. Trimming removed 3 bases at V and 13 bases at J, with 13 bases between. This CDR3 contains 12 residues. Germline CDR1 reads SGHVS; CDR2 reads FQNEAQ. Participants, about 18 to 89 years old, spanned 25 or so US areas. Measured with immunoSEQ multiplex PCR; TCRdb has only the in-frame clones, and not every one. Altogether 250,000 or so clones are present, 80% to 90% being singletons, with the ten largest covering around 3.1%. The clonotype was recovered from a woman in her forties who had been exposed to COVID-19. Sequencing input: PBMCs or T cells enriched from blood (not recorded which). The V and J genes are TRBV7-8 and TRBJ2-4; a possible D gene is TRBD1 (6 bases). The CDR3 sequence: CASSLVGTRQYF. CDR3 bases: TGTGCCAGCAGCTTGGTAGGGACAAGGCAGTACTTC.